One and the same sample provided the 28 T cell receptor beta chains below, sequenced in a study of blood T cell repertoires in COVID-19 (dated by TCRdb to 2018 to 2020). Receptor amplification or capture employed the immunoSEQ multiplex PCR assay. Drawn from immuneACCESS, this table holds only the in-frame rearrangements with V and J called that TCRdb kept. Clones are partly lost; checked studies trace under half to an unresolved V gene and leave the rest unexplained. The sample table contains a few hundred thousand clones; only one count was recorded for roughly nine tenths of them. In total, the top ten clones hold 8% to 9.5% of the sample. Material for sequencing was PBMCs or T cells enriched from blood (not recorded which). The receptors shown here come from a woman in her sixties or seventies who had recovered from COVID-19.

The chain has TRBV5-1 and TRBJ2-1; 8 nucleotides line up with TRBD1. J gave up 4 bases and V 4 bases, and 7 bases lay outside the gene matches. The CDR3 covers 15 residues. Germline loops: CDR1 SGHRS, CDR2 YFSETQ. Written as DNA, the CDR3 is TGCGCCAGCAGCCGAACAGGGGGGAATTACAATGAGCAGTTCTTC. Translating gives CASSRTGGNYNEQFF.

The chain couples TRBV9 to TRBJ1-6; no definite D call. Germline V gives CDR1 SGDLS, CDR2 YYNGEE. The CDR3 is made up of 13 amino acids. V lost 0 bases and J lost 5, with 3 bases in between. CDR3 sequence reads: CASSVDNNSPLHF. CDR3 coding DNA: TGTGCCAGCAGCGTAGACAATAATTCACCCCTCCACTTT. The variable domain in full, completed from reference TRBV9 and TRBJ1-6, reads DSGVTQTPKHLITATGQRVTLRCSPRSGDLSVYWYQQSLDQGLQFLIQYYNGEERAKGNILERFSAQQFPDLHSELNLSSLELGDSALYFCASSVDNNSPLHFGNGTRLTVT.

The rearrangement joins TRBV7-6 to TRBJ1-3; tentative D call: TRBD1 (5 bases). V was cut by 7 bases and J by 2 bases, with 18 bases left in between. CDR3 length: 16 residues. Germline CDR1 is SGHVS and CDR2 is FNYEAQ. The CDR3 here is CASTRERTGAGNTIYF. CDR3 nucleotide sequence: TGTGCCAGCACCCGGGAGAGGACGGGGGCTGGAAACACCATATATTTT.

The chain uses TRBV19 and TRBJ1-2, with D unresolved. Trimming cost V 3 bases and J 0 bases, with 11 bases left between them. The CDR3 is 15 residues long. Germline lookup yields CDR1 LNHDA and CDR2 SQIVND (reference sequence). The DNA of the CDR3 is TGTGCCAGTAGTATCGCGAGTCCCGCTAACTATGGCTACACCTTC. This encodes CASSIASPANYGYTF.

CDR3 in DNA: TGTGCCAGCAACCGGGACAGGCAAGAGACCCAGTACTTC. Translated, it gives CASNRDRQETQYF. The chain uses TRBV11-3 and TRBJ2-5; 8 bases line up with TRBD1. From germline, CDR1 is SGHNT and CDR2 YENEEA. V lost 7 bases, J lost 2 bases, and 3 bases stayed unmatched. The CDR3 is 13 residues long.

Concerning this clone itself: Additional DNA sequences in this sample encode the identical CDR3. The rearrangement links TRBV3-1 (or the pseudogene TRBV3-2) to TRBJ2-3; tentative D call: TRBD2 (6 bases). This CDR3 comprises 14 residues. Trimming removed 4 bases at V and 2 bases at J, with 10 bases between. Per germline, CDR1 LGHDT and CDR2 YNNKEL (reference sequence). The CDR3 loop reads CASSRLGATDTQYF. DNA for the CDR3: TGTGCCAGCAGCCGACTAGGGGCCACAGATACGCAGTATTTT.

The chain couples TRBV18 to TRBJ2-6, with D hard to call. CDR1 is KGHSH, CDR2 LQKENI, per germline. Trimming removed 3 bases at V and 0 bases at J, with 12 bases between. The CDR3 loop spans 17 amino acids. The CDR3 sequence: CASSPLGPFSGANVLTF. In nucleotides, the CDR3 is TGTGCCAGCTCACCGCTTGGCCCGTTCTCTGGGGCCAACGTCCTGACTTTC.

The V gene is TRBV7-8, the J gene TRBJ1-6; D is perhaps TRBD1 (6 bases). CDR1 and CDR2 from the germline V gene are SGHVS and FQNEAQ. The CDR3 contains 16 residues. The germline V and J ends were trimmed by 5 bases and 0 bases, with 11 bases remaining between them. Written as DNA, the CDR3 is TGTGCCAGCAGCCCCCAGGGGATCTCCTATAATTCACCCCTCCACTTT. Translating it yields CASSPQGISYNSPLHF.

In this sample, this clone turned up once. The rearrangement uses TRBV15 and TRBJ1-2; no clear D gene. The CDR3 consists of 15 residues. Trimming removed 0 bases from V and 2 bases from J, with 10 bases in between. Per germline, CDR1 LNHNV and CDR2 YYDKDF (reference sequence). The CDR3 loop is CATSRDRGRNYGYTF. CDR3 DNA: TGTGCCACCAGCAGAGATAGAGGTCGGAACTATGGCTACACCTTC. Filled out from reference TRBV15 and TRBJ1-2, the complete variable domain reads DAMVIQNPRYQVTQFGKPVTLSCSQTLNHNVMYWYQQKSSQAPKLLFHYYDKDFNNEADTPDNFQSRRPNTSFCFLDIRSPGLGDTAMYLCATSRDRGRNYGYTFGSGTRLTVV.

The genes are TRBV19 and TRBJ1-5, with 8 nucleotides matching TRBD1. The CDR3 is made up of 16 amino acids. The V gene end was trimmed by 4 bases and the J gene end by 9 bases; junction bases not matched to a gene: 14. Germline V gives CDR1 LNHDA, CDR2 SQIVND (reference sequence). CDR3 sequence reads: CASSTWTGSGGSPQHF. CDR3 in DNA: TGTGCCAGTAGTACCTGGACAGGGTCCGGGGGATCGCCCCAGCATTTT.

The chain has TRBV6-5 and TRBJ1-5, with TRBD1 identical over 7 bases. CDR1 MNHEY and CDR2 SVGAGI come from the germline V gene. J was trimmed by 6 bases and V by 6 bases; bases with no gene match: 5. CDR3 length equals 13 residues. The CDR3 sequence: CASRRPGGQPQHF. CDR3 DNA: TGTGCCAGCAGGAGACCAGGGGGTCAGCCCCAGCATTTT.

The chain uses TRBV18 and TRBJ2-7; D gene ambiguous. CDR1 is KGHSH and CDR2 is LQKENI in the germline V gene. V was shortened by 3 bases and J by 4 bases, with 7 bases between the two germline ends. The CDR3 covers 12 residues. CDR3 sequence reads: CASSPDNYEQYF. The CDR3 DNA reads TGTGCCAGCTCACCCGACAATTACGAGCAGTACTTC.

The V call is TRBV12-5, the J call TRBJ1-2; D not resolved. From germline, CDR1 is LGHNT and CDR2 FRNRAP. CDR3 size: 13 residues. V was clipped by 1 base and J by 8 bases, with 11 bases between them. The chain's CDR3 is CASGLAGGWGYTF. CDR3 sequence (DNA): TGTGCTAGTGGTTTGGCCGGCGGCTGGGGCTACACCTTC.

This sequence joins TRBV7-2 and TRBJ1-6; perhaps TRBD1 as D (6 bases). Germline V gene sequence: CDR1 SGHTA, CDR2 FQGNSA. V gave up 6 bases and J gave up 8 bases, with 17 bases separating them. This CDR3 is built from 15 residues. CDR3 DNA: TGTGCCAGCAGTTTATTCAGGGGTCAGGATTCACCCCTCCACTTT. Translating gives CASSLFRGQDSPLHF.

The genes are TRBV12-3 or TRBV12-4 and TRBJ1-5; unclear D gene. The CDR3 contains 13 residues. Trimming left V 2 bases short and J 5 bases short, with 7 bases between. The CDR3 sequence: CASSLNRHQPQHF. In DNA, the CDR3 is TGTGCCAGCAGTTTAAACAGACATCAGCCCCAGCATTTT.

This chain connects TRBV2 to TRBJ1-6, with D perhaps TRBD1 (5 bases). Germline CDR1 SNHLY, CDR2 FYNNEI. Trimming removed 6 bases at V and 0 bases at J, with 9 bases between. CDR3 length: 15 amino acids. CDR3 region: CASRAGNSYNSPLHF. Written as DNA, the CDR3 is TGTGCCAGCAGAGCAGGGAACTCCTATAATTCACCCCTCCACTTT.

CDR3 in DNA: TGTGCCAGCACTCCACCCCCCGGGGGGGGCCGGTGTGCCAAAAACATTCAGTACTTC. Translating gives CASTPPPGGGRCAKNIQYF. The V and J genes are TRBV21-1 and TRBJ2-4; whether TRBD2, the table's D call, matches the DNA was not checked. TRBV21-1 is deemed a pseudogene. This CDR3 is built from 19 residues.

The chain joins TRBV27 to TRBJ2-7; D call uncertain. The V end was cut by 4 bases, the J end by 5 bases, with 6 bases between. The germline V gene has CDR1 MNHEY and CDR2 SMNVEV (reference sequence). The CDR3 is 11 amino acids. The CDR3 nucleotides read TGTGCCAGCAGTTATAGAAACGAGCAGTACTTC. Its translation: CASSYRNEQYF.

The chain is built from TRBV5-1 and TRBJ2-2; D is perhaps TRBD1 (6 bases). The CDR3 totals 16 residues. Germline V CDR1 and CDR2: SGHRS, YFSETQ. The V gene lost 0 bases and the J gene lost 5 bases, with 14 bases spanning the gap. Here the CDR3 reads CASSLVWRQGTGELFF. CDR3 nucleotide sequence: TGCGCCAGCAGCTTGGTATGGCGGCAGGGGACCGGGGAGCTGTTTTTT.

The chain employs TRBV6-5 and TRBJ2-1, with D perhaps TRBD1 (8 bases). Germline-derived CDR1 and CDR2 are MNHEY and SVGAGI. This CDR3 comprises 15 residues. Trimming pared 6 bases from V and 2 bases from J, leaving 14 bases between. CDR3 amino acids: CASSTGGDAYNEQFF. In nucleotides, the CDR3 is TGTGCCAGCAGCACAGGGGGGGACGCCTACAATGAGCAGTTCTTC.

The V call is TRBV11-3, the J call TRBJ1-1; D remains unclear. This CDR3 contains 14 residues. Trimming removed 4 bases from V and 4 bases from J, with 13 bases in between. Germline lookup yields CDR1 SGHNT and CDR2 YENEEA. CDR3 nucleotides: TGTGCCAGCAGCTCCCGGTGGGAGGCCACTGAAGCTTTCTTT. This encodes CASSSRWEATEAFF.

This sequence joins TRBV28 and TRBJ2-7, with 7 bases matching TRBD1. Per the germline V gene, CDR1 is MDHEN and CDR2 is SYDVKM. The trim removed 7 bases at V and 6 bases at J, leaving 12 bases unmatched. CDR3 length: 14 residues. The CDR3 DNA is TGTGCCAGCACTCCCGGGACAGTCATCGGCGAGCAGTACTTC. This gives the protein CASTPGTVIGEQYF.

This clone has only a few counts. This chain connects TRBV5-1 to TRBJ2-2; perhaps TRBD2 as D (6 bases). CDR1 and CDR2 (germline): SGHRS, YFSETQ. The CDR3 contains 15 residues. V lost 0 bases to trimming and J lost 1 base, with 7 bases between them. CDR3 in DNA: TGCGCCAGCAGCTTGGCGGGGGAGAACACCGGGGAGCTGTTTTTT. The encoded protein is CASSLAGENTGELFF. The variable domain in full, completed from reference TRBV5-1 and TRBJ2-2, reads KAGVTQTPRYLIKTRGQQVTLSCSPISGHRSVSWYQQTPGQGLQFLFEYFSETQRNKGNFPGRFSGRQFSNSRSEMNVSTLELGDSALYLCASSLAGENTGELFFGEGSRLTVL.

The V gene is TRBV3-1 (or the pseudogene TRBV3-2), the J gene TRBJ1-3; 7 nucleotides line up with TRBD1. The junction had 1 base not matched to a gene; V was cut back by 3 bases and J by 2 bases. The germline gives CDR1 LGHDT, CDR2 YNNKEL (reference sequence). The CDR3 contains 14 residues. CDR3 protein: CASSHTGAGNTIYF. In nucleotides, the CDR3 is TGTGCCAGCAGCCACACAGGGGCTGGAAACACCATATATTTT.

The chain joins TRBV12-3 or TRBV12-4 to TRBJ1-1, with no clear D. The CDR3 runs to 13 residues. Trimming cost V 5 bases and J 0 bases, with 7 bases left between them. The CDR3 is CASSPNLNTEAFF. DNA of the CDR3: TGTGCCAGCAGTCCAAACTTGAACACTGAAGCTTTCTTT.

V usage is TRBV2 and J usage is TRBJ1-3; 7 bases are a match to TRBD1. Germline V CDR1 and CDR2: SNHLY, FYNNEI. Trimming cost V 10 bases and J 4 bases; bases outside gene matches: 10. There are 14 residues in the CDR3. DNA of the CDR3: TGTGCCAACTCAGGGGGGCGATGGGGAAACACCATATATTTT. It encodes CANSGGRWGNTIYF.

The chain is built from TRBV11-2 and TRBJ2-2; D is ambiguous. This CDR3 contains 12 residues. CDR1 is SGHAT, CDR2 FQNNGV, per germline. V lost 5 bases and J lost 3, with 4 bases in between. CDR3 sequence: CASSPYTGELFF. The CDR3 DNA sequence: TGTGCCAGCAGCCCGTACACCGGGGAGCTGTTTTTT.

V usage is TRBV5-4 and J usage is TRBJ2-3, with 7 bases matching TRBD2. This CDR3 has 14 amino acids. In germline, CDR1 is SGHNT, CDR2 YYREEE (reference sequence). With V trimmed by 6 bases and J by 6 bases, 10 bases remained unmatched. The CDR3 region has the DNA TGTGCCAGCAAACCCTACCCACTAGCGGATACGCAGTATTTT. It specifies CASKPYPLADTQYF.